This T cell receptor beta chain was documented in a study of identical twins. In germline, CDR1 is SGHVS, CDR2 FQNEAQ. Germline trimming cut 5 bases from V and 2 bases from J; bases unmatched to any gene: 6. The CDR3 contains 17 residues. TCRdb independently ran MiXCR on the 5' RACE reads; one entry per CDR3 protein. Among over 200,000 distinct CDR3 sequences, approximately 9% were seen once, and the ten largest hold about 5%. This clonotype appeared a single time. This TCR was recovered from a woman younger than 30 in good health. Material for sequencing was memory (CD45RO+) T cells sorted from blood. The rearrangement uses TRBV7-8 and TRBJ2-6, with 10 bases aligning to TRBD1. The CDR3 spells CASSTRQGATGANVLTF. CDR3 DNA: TGTGCCAGCAGCACTAGACAGGGGGCCACTGGGGCCAACGTCCTGACTTTC.